These 29 T cell receptor beta chains were sequenced from one sample in a study of blood T cells in healthy people across ages. Next came a second PCR, run for about 6 to 11 cycles, which used a sample-barcoded 5' primer along with a J-beta primer mix. TCRdb independently ran MiXCR on the 5' RACE reads; one entry per CDR3 protein. The table lists about 400,000 distinct CDR3 sequences, about half of them singletons. Material for sequencing was blood. Receptor source: a man aged 55 to 69 in good health.

The chain links TRBV7-2 to TRBJ1-6; TRBD1 might be the D (5 bases). Trimming stripped 5 bases from V and 0 bases from J, with 20 bases between. CDR1 is SGHTA, CDR2 FQGNSA, per germline. This CDR3 is built from 19 residues. CDR3: CASSAQGRGASSYNSPLHF. The CDR3 DNA follows: TGTGCCAGCAGCGCCCAGGGTAGAGGGGCTAGCTCCTATAATTCACCCCTCCACTTT.

In this sample, this clonotype turned up a few times. The chain links TRBV20-1 to TRBJ1-2; possibly TRBD1 for D (5 bases). Germline V gene lookup returns CDR1 DFQATT and CDR2 SNEGSKA (reference sequence). The CDR3 contains 14 residues. V gave up 6 bases and J gave up 6 bases, with 20 bases separating them. The CDR3 sequence: CSAGAGRGTNGYTF. CDR3 in DNA: TGCAGTGCAGGGGCCGGTCGGGGCACGAATGGCTACACCTTC.

J is TRBJ2-5 and V is TRBV6-1; a weak D match, TRBD2 (7 bases). Germline CDR1 and CDR2: MNHNS and SASEGT. Trimming pared 4 bases from V and 4 bases from J, leaving 10 bases between. The CDR3 is 13 residues long. The CDR3 sequence: CASSAGEGETQYF. The CDR3, as DNA: TGTGCCAGCAGTGCAGGGGAGGGAGAGACCCAGTACTTC.

This clonotype has ten or more counts. The chain combines TRBV9 with TRBJ2-1; 10 bases are shared with TRBD1. Germline V gives CDR1 SGDLS, CDR2 YYNGEE. The CDR3 is made up of 17 amino acids. V gave up 3 bases and J gave up 9 bases; unmatched junction bases: 15. The CDR3 protein is CASSATGTGVFDGEQFF. CDR3 in DNA: TGTGCCAGCAGCGCGACCGGGACAGGGGTTTTTGACGGTGAGCAGTTCTTC.

This clonotype has only a few counts. The chain has TRBV12-3 or TRBV12-4 and TRBJ2-3, with TRBD2 matching over 7 bases. Trimming cost V 2 bases and J 3 bases; bases outside gene matches: 5. The CDR3 sequence is 15 residues long. Written as DNA, the CDR3 is TGTGCCAGCAGTTTAATGCGGGAGAGGACAGATACGCAGTATTTT. Translated, it gives CASSLMRERTDTQYF.

The V gene is TRBV12-5, the J gene TRBJ1-2, with 7 bases lining up with TRBD1. Trimming cost V 4 bases and J 3 bases; bases outside gene matches: 14. CDR3 length equals 17 residues. Germline V gives CDR1 LGHNT, CDR2 FRNRAP. CDR3: CASGSPPEGAWDYGYTF. Written as DNA, the CDR3 is TGTGCTAGTGGTTCACCGCCGGAGGGGGCATGGGACTATGGCTACACCTTC.

The rearrangement joins TRBV4-3 to TRBJ2-5; weak D call: TRBD1 (7 bases). The CDR3 has 16 amino acids. The V end was cut by 0 bases, the J end by 11 bases, with 22 bases between. Germline V gene data show CDR1 as LGHNA and CDR2 as YSLEER. Here the CDR3 DNA reads TGCGCCAGCAGCCAAGATAGGAGGGGGCGAGAGGAAAGGCAGTACTTC. This encodes CASSQDRRGREERQYF.

This clonotype has at least ten counts. V gene TRBV5-1 combines with J gene TRBJ1-2; tentatively, D is TRBD1 (6 bases). V was shortened by 1 base and J by 4 bases, with 11 bases between the two germline ends. CDR1 is SGHRS, CDR2 YFSETQ, per germline. The CDR3 has 14 residues. CDR3 protein: CASSLNSGAYGYTF. The DNA for the CDR3 is TGCGCCAGCAGCTTGAATTCGGGGGCCTATGGCTACACCTTC.

DNA of the CDR3: TGTGCCTGGGGACAGGGAAGTTTGCTCCGAGGCTACACCTTC. It translates to CAWGQGSLLRGYTF. The chain uses TRBV30 and TRBJ1-2, with TRBD1 matching over 8 bases. Trimming took 5 bases from V and 8 from J; bases not matched to a gene: 13. CDR1 is GTSNPN and CDR2 is SVGIG in the germline V gene (reference sequence). The CDR3 spans 14 residues.

With regard to this clonotype: A much larger clone differs by one base, so this may be a read error. This chain connects TRBV2 to TRBJ2-7; D is ambiguous. The CDR3 sequence is 10 residues long. Germline V gene sequence: CDR1 SNHLY, CDR2 FYNNEI. V shed 6 bases and J shed 3 bases, with 3 bases lying between them. CDR3 nucleotides: TGTGCCAGCAGGATCTACGAGCAGTACTTC. Its translation is CASRIYEQYF.

The chain uses TRBV6-2 or TRBV6-3 and TRBJ2-1; D remains ambiguous. Deletions cut 4 bases from V and 6 bases from J, with 13 bases between. The germline CDR1 and CDR2 sequences are MNHEY and SVGEGT. The CDR3 runs 14 residues. The CDR3 loop is CASSSTSPCNEQFF. DNA of the CDR3: TGTGCCAGCAGTTCCACTTCCCCCTGCAATGAGCAGTTCTTC.

The V gene is TRBV7-9, the J gene TRBJ2-4, with D possibly being TRBD1 (6 bases). The J call may be mistaken, given a closer DNA end match to TRBJ2-5. The length of the CDR3 is 12 residues. Germline V gives CDR1 SEHNR, CDR2 FQNEAQ (reference sequence). The CDR3 loop is CASSRDIETQYF. The DNA of the CDR3 is TGTGCCAGCAGCAGGGACATCGAGACCCAGTACTTC.

The chain recombines TRBV12-3 or TRBV12-4 with TRBJ1-4; a weak D match, TRBD1 (5 bases). This CDR3 is 15 amino acids long. Trimming cost V 6 bases and J 7 bases, with 18 bases left between them. Here the CDR3 reads CASRPDSRVFEKLFF. The CDR3 DNA reads as TGTGCCAGCAGGCCCGACAGTCGGGTCTTTGAAAAACTGTTTTTT.

The chain couples TRBV14 to TRBJ2-5; 11 nucleotides line up with TRBD2. The CDR3 sequence is 16 residues long. Germline V gene sequence: CDR1 SGHDN, CDR2 FVKESK. V was clipped by 5 bases and J by 3 bases; unmatched bases: 8. The CDR3 nucleotides read TGTGCCAGCAGCTCACCCTTGGGACTAGCGGAAGAGACCCAGTACTTC. Protein sequence: CASSSPLGLAEETQYF. Full variable domain (remainder filled in from reference TRBV14 and TRBJ2-5): EAGVTQFPSHSVIEKGQTVTLRCDPISGHDNLYWYRRVMGKEIKFLLHFVKESKQDESGMPNNRFLAERTGGTYSTLKVQPAELEDSGVYFCASSSPLGLAEETQYFGPGTRLLVL.

The chain couples TRBV6-2 or TRBV6-3 to TRBJ2-7; 11 nucleotides line up with TRBD1. Germline assignment: CDR1 MNHEY and CDR2 SVGEGT. The CDR3 runs to 16 residues. V lost 6 bases to trimming and J lost 1 base; unmatched junction nucleotides: 8. CDR3 sequence (DNA): TGTGCCAGCAGCAACAAGGGACAGGGGGTTTCCTACGAGCAGTACTTC. Amino acid sequence: CASSNKGQGVSYEQYF.

This clonotype was seen a handful of times. This chain links TRBV7-2 with TRBJ2-7; weak D call: TRBD1 (5 bases). The CDR3 is 14 residues long. Germline values: CDR1 SGHTA, CDR2 FQGNSA. V lost 5 bases to trimming and J lost 2 bases, with 13 bases between them. Here the CDR3 reads CASSSRVAAYEQYF. In nucleotides, the CDR3 is TGTGCCAGCAGCAGCAGGGTTGCAGCCTACGAGCAGTACTTC.

This chain links TRBV30 with TRBJ2-2; a weak D match, TRBD1 (5 bases). This CDR3 has 13 residues. Trimming shortened V by 4 bases and J by 5 bases, and 11 bases separated the two germline ends. CDR1 is GTSNPN and CDR2 is SVGIG in the germline V gene (reference sequence). This CDR3 is CAWTGIVTGELFF. The CDR3 region has the DNA TGTGCCTGGACAGGGATAGTAACCGGGGAGCTGTTTTTT.

The V and J genes are TRBV3-1 and TRBJ1-2; possibly TRBD1 for D (6 bases). V lost 0 bases to trimming and J lost 7 bases, with 18 bases between them. The CDR3 covers 16 residues. Germline loops: CDR1 LGHDT, CDR2 YNNKEL (reference sequence). The CDR3 sequence: CASSQELGGGRGGYTF. CDR3 in DNA: TGTGCCAGCAGCCAAGAGCTGGGTGGGGGGCGCGGTGGCTACACCTTC.

J is TRBJ1-1 and V is TRBV15; D gene uncertain. Trimming stripped 0 bases from V and 0 bases from J, with 11 bases between. The germline CDR1 and CDR2 sequences are LNHNV and YYDKDF (reference sequence). The CDR3 covers 16 residues. The CDR3 spells CATSREFTGLNTEAFF. For the CDR3, the DNA is TGTGCCACCAGCAGAGAATTTACGGGGTTGAACACTGAAGCTTTCTTT.

This clonotype was found a few times. J is TRBJ2-7 and V is TRBV20-1; 14 bases are shared with TRBD2. V shed 0 bases and J 7 bases; nucleotides not matched to a gene: 2. CDR3 length: 14 residues. Germline CDR1 is DFQATT and CDR2 is SNEGSKA (reference sequence). DNA for the CDR3: TGCAGTGCTAGAGAGGGACTAGCGGGAGTTGAGCAGTACTTC. Translation gives CSAREGLAGVEQYF.

V and J are TRBV25-1 and TRBJ2-1; D gene ambiguous. V lost 10 bases, J lost 0 bases, and 16 bases lay in between. Germline-derived CDR1 and CDR2 are MGHDK and SYGVNS. This CDR3 spans 15 amino acids. The CDR3 loop reads CATSVDWSSYNEQFF. The CDR3 nucleotides read TGTGCCACCTCGGTCGACTGGAGCTCCTACAATGAGCAGTTCTTC.

V and J are TRBV7-2 and TRBJ2-5, with D possibly matching TRBD1 (5 bases). The V gene's germline CDR1 is SGHTA and CDR2 FQGNSA. V shed 3 bases and J shed 11 bases, with 19 bases lying between them. The CDR3 contains 14 residues. CDR3 sequence reads: CASSFLTVTGEQYF. The CDR3 DNA reads TGTGCCAGCAGCTTCCTCACCGTAACAGGTGAGCAGTACTTC.

This clonotype was found a few times. The chain links TRBV15 to TRBJ2-1; D uncertain. Germline lookup yields CDR1 LNHNV and CDR2 YYDKDF (reference sequence). The CDR3 totals 13 residues. Trimming pared 0 bases from V and 5 bases from J, leaving 5 bases between. CDR3 sequence (DNA): TGTGCCACCAGCAGAGATCCCGACAATGAGCAGTTCTTC. This gives the protein CATSRDPDNEQFF.

As for this clonotype: Compared with germline, one end of the junction differs, possibly owing to a read error. The chain combines TRBV4-1 with TRBJ2-5, with no clear D. The DNA end is more similar to TRBJ2-4, so the J call may be wrong. The germline V gene has CDR1 MGHRA and CDR2 YSYEKL. This CDR3 has 15 residues. CDR3 in DNA: TGCGCCAGCAGCCAAGATCGTAAAGCCAGAAACATTCAGTACTTC. As protein: CASSQDRKARNIQYF.

V is TRBV7-6 and J is TRBJ2-7; 7 bases map to TRBD1. The CDR3 extends over 14 amino acids. V dropped 5 bases and J dropped 5; count of bases not matched to a gene: 9. Germline V gives CDR1 SGHVS, CDR2 FNYEAQ. The CDR3: CASSPTGSVDEQYF. For the CDR3, the DNA is TGTGCCAGCAGCCCGACAGGGTCAGTCGACGAGCAGTACTTC.

The rearrangement uses TRBV6-2 or TRBV6-3 and TRBJ2-3; 9 bases fit TRBD1. The CDR3 spans 14 residues. Trimming cost V 0 bases and J 9 bases; bases outside gene matches: 4. CDR1 MNHEY and CDR2 SVGEGT come from the germline V gene. The CDR3 loop is CASSYSGTGSTQYF. In DNA, the CDR3 is TGTGCCAGCAGTTACTCGGGGACAGGGAGCACGCAGTATTTT.

This chain links TRBV6-7 with TRBJ2-4; 8 bases are shared with TRBD1. The DNA end favors TRBJ2-7, so the J call may be wrong. TRBV6-7 is an ORF, with its function uncertain. This CDR3 has 18 residues. CDR3 sequence reads: CASSEIQRGQGTGNEQYF. In DNA form, the CDR3 reads TGTGCCAGCAGTGAAATCCAACGAGGACAGGGAACTGGCAACGAGCAGTACTTC.

The chain combines TRBV27 with TRBJ2-7; D not certain. Germline CDR1 and CDR2: MNHEY and SMNVEV (reference sequence). The V end was cut by 7 bases, the J end by 7 bases, with 20 bases between. The CDR3 has 14 residues. The CDR3 is CASTNRVYGGEQYF. CDR3 in DNA: TGTGCCAGCACCAACAGAGTTTACGGCGGAGAGCAGTACTTC.

On this clonotype: This may stem from a read error, because a much larger clone lies one nucleotide away. This chain joins TRBV20-1 and TRBJ2-1; possibly TRBD1 for D (7 bases). Matching the DNA end better, TRBJ2-7 makes the J call doubtful. CDR1 is DFQATT and CDR2 is SNEGSKA in the germline V gene (reference sequence). This CDR3 comprises 15 residues. CDR3 residues: CSALEGASVYNEQYF. As DNA, the CDR3 is TGCAGTGCTTTAGAGGGGGCTAGCGTGTACAATGAGCAGTACTTC.